One sample yielded the 11 T cell receptor beta chains listed below, sequenced in a study of cytomegalovirus exposure and HLA in healthy donors. PCR involved 60 Vbeta and 13 Jbeta primers. The protocol was immunoSEQ multiplex PCR, while the TCRdb copy is restricted to in-frame clones and leaves out a portion. The data contain some 91,000 clones, around 82% of them singletons. Sequencing was carried out using PBMCs. These receptors were obtained from a woman aged 55 to 70 in good health and CMV-seronegative.

The CDR3 loop reads CAWSLRAGNTGELFF. CDR3 sequence (DNA): TGTGCCTGGAGTCTGAGGGCCGGGAACACCGGGGAGCTGTTTTTT. The gene calls are TRBV30 and TRBJ2-2, with D possibly TRBD2 on 5 matching bases. The CDR3 is made up of 15 amino acids. Trimming took off 2 bases at V and 1 base at J, with 11 bases between the two ends. CDR1 GTSNPN and CDR2 SVGIG come from the germline V gene (reference sequence). Full variable domain (outside the CDR3, taken from reference TRBV30 and TRBJ2-2): SQTIHQWPATLVQPVGSPLSLECTVEGTSNPNLYWYRQAAGRGLQLLFYSVGIGQISSEVPQNLSASRPQDRQFILSSKKLLLSDSGFYLCAWSLRAGNTGELFFGEGSRLTVL.

The CDR3: CASSQDFWSGETQYF. For the CDR3, the DNA is TGCGCCAGCAGCCAAGATTTTTGGTCCGGGGAGACCCAGTACTTC. V usage is TRBV4-3 and J usage is TRBJ2-5; D unresolved. Trimming pared 0 bases from V and 5 bases from J, leaving 13 bases between. Germline V gives CDR1 LGHNA, CDR2 YSLEER. The CDR3 length is 15 residues.

The genes are TRBV19 and TRBJ2-7, with 12 bases lining up with TRBD2. Germline CDR1 is LNHDA and CDR2 is SQIVND (reference sequence). The CDR3 consists of 15 residues. V trimming: 5 bases; J trimming: 3 bases; junction bases outside the gene matches: 5. The CDR3 region has the DNA TGTGCCAGTAGTCCTAGCGGGGGGGCAAACTACGAGCAGTACTTC. This translates into CASSPSGGANYEQYF.

The rearrangement uses TRBV13 and TRBJ2-7; D gene unclear. With 0 bases removed from V and 0 bases from J, the gap between germline ends came to 6 bases. This CDR3 has 14 amino acids. CDR1 and CDR2 from the germline V gene are PRHDT and FYEKMQ (reference sequence). The CDR3 loop is CASSLGRSSYEQYF. CDR3 DNA sequence: TGTGCCAGCAGCTTAGGCCGCAGCTCCTACGAGCAGTACTTC.

V gene TRBV10-3 combines with J gene TRBJ1-4; 8 nucleotides match TRBD1. Germline V gene sequence: CDR1 ENHRY, CDR2 SYGVKD. Trimming removed 2 bases from V and 4 bases from J; junction bases left unmatched: 3. The CDR3 loop spans 15 amino acids. Here the CDR3 DNA reads TGTGCCATCAGTGAGATTACAGGGGGTAATGAAAAACTGTTTTTT. It codes for CAISEITGGNEKLFF.

The rearrangement joins TRBV5-1 to TRBJ2-2; 10 positions agree with TRBD1. The CDR3 length is 14 residues. Germline V gives CDR1 SGHRS, CDR2 YFSETQ. With V trimmed by 5 bases and J by 6 bases, 4 bases remained unmatched. The chain's CDR3 is CASRVGQGAGELFF. CDR3 nucleotide sequence: TGCGCCAGCAGAGTTGGACAGGGGGCCGGGGAGCTGTTTTTT.

The V call is TRBV4-1, the J call TRBJ2-3; TRBD2 matches at 9 bases. The CDR3 is 16 amino acids. The V gene's germline CDR1 is MGHRA and CDR2 YSYEKL. V dropped 0 bases and J dropped 4; count of bases not matched to a gene: 5. The CDR3: CASSQDRRGGADTQYF. As DNA, the CDR3 is TGCGCCAGCAGCCAAGATCGGCGCGGGGGGGCAGATACGCAGTATTTT.

V and J are TRBV5-6 and TRBJ2-1; possibly TRBD1 for D (6 bases). V lost 1 base and J 8 bases, leaving 10 bases between the germline ends. Germline V gene lookup returns CDR1 SGHDT and CDR2 YYEEEE. The CDR3 covers 13 residues. CDR3 bases: TGTGCCAGCAGCTTGTCAGGGGCCGATGAGCAGTTCTTC. It encodes CASSLSGADEQFF.

The genes are TRBV10-2 and TRBJ1-3, with D perhaps matching TRBD1 (5 bases). The CDR3 extends over 15 amino acids. Trimming took 2 bases from V and 2 from J, leaving 10 bases between them. The germline gives CDR1 WSHSY, CDR2 SAAADI. For the CDR3, the DNA is TGCGCCAGCAGTGAGCCCGACAGAACTGGAAACACCATATATTTT. This sequence encodes CASSEPDRTGNTIYF.

CDR3 DNA: TGCGCCAGCAGTCATTCGGACATGGGTGAAGCTTTCTTT. Translation: CASSHSDMGEAFF. V gene TRBV23-1 combines with J gene TRBJ1-1; a possible D gene is TRBD1 (5 bases). TRBV23-1 is an open reading frame, and its role is uncertain. This CDR3 region has 13 residues. With 3 bases removed from V and 7 bases from J, the gap between germline ends came to 12 bases.

This chain uses TRBV7-2 with TRBJ2-7; 9 nucleotides match TRBD2. V gave up 5 bases and J gave up 4 bases; unmatched junction bases: 9. Germline CDR1 SGHTA, CDR2 FQGNSA. The CDR3 is made up of 15 amino acids. This chain's CDR3 is CASSEGASGNYEQYF. CDR3 bases: TGTGCCAGCAGCGAGGGGGCTAGCGGGAATTACGAGCAGTACTTC.